The sequence of this T cell receptor beta chain was determined in a study of blood T cell repertoires in COVID-19. Study-wide background: Acute-phase and convalescent COVID-19 samples originated in the United States, Italy and Spain.

Profiled with immunoSEQ multiplex PCR; TCRdb holds only in-frame clones, not every one. The repertoire includes around 240,000 clones, around 85% of them detected once, and around 2.9% sits in the top ten. The origin of this receptor is a woman aged 25 to 39 who had recovered from COVID-19. The specimen was peripheral blood.

CDR3 loop: CASISGQGGEGAHEQYF. DNA of the CDR3: TGTGCCAGCATCTCGGGACAGGGGGGAGAGGGGGCTCACGAGCAGTACTTC. The chain is built from TRBV27 and TRBJ2-7, with 11 positions matching TRBD1. This CDR3 is 17 amino acids long. Germline lookup yields CDR1 MNHEY and CDR2 SMNVEV (reference sequence). The V and J ends lost 7 bases and 5 bases, in that order; junction bases with no gene match: 16.